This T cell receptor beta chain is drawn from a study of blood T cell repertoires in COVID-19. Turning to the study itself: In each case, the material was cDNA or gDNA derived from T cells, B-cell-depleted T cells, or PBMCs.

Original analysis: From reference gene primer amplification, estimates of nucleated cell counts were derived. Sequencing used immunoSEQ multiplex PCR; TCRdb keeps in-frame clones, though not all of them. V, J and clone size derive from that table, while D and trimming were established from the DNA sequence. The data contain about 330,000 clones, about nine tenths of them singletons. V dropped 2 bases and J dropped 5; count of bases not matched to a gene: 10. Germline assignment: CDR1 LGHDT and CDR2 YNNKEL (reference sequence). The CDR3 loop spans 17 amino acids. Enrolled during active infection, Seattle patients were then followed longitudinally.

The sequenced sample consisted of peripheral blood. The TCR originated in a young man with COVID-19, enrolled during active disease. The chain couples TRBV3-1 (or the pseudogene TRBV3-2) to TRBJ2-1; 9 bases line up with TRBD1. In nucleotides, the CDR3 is TGTGCCAGCAGCCAAACCCCACAGGGGGCCTTGCACAATGAGCAGTTCTTC. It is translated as CASSQTPQGALHNEQFF.